This T cell receptor (beta chain) is from a study of blood T cell repertoires in COVID-19. At the level of the study: Acute and convalescent COVID-19 specimens originated in the United States, Italy and Spain.

Libraries were prepared by immunoSEQ multiplex PCR; TCRdb keeps only in-frame clonotypes and omits some of them. Among over 80,000 clones listed, over 75% were seen once. This clonotype was obtained from a man between 65 and 80 years old with acute or convalescent COVID-19. Sequenced: peripheral blood.

The chain's CDR3 is CSAPGLLNEQFF. The DNA for the CDR3 is TGCAGCGCTCCGGGTCTCCTCAATGAGCAGTTCTTC. The genes are TRBV29-1 and TRBJ2-1; D remains ambiguous. V lost 7 bases and J lost 6, with 13 bases in between. Germline V gene data show CDR1 as SQVTM and CDR2 as ANQGSEA. The CDR3 is made up of 12 amino acids.